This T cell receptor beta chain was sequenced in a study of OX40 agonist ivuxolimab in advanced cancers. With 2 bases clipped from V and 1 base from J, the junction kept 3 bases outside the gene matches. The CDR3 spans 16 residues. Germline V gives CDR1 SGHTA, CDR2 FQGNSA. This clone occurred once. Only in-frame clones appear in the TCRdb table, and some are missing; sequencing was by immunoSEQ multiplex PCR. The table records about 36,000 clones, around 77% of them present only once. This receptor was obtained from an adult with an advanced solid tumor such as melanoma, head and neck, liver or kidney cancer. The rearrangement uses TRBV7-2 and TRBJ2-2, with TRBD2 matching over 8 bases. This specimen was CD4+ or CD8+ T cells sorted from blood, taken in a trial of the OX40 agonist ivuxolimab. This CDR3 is CASSLLAGGNTGELFF. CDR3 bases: TGTGCCAGCAGCTTACTGGCGGGGGGGAACACCGGGGAGCTGTTTTTT.